The following is a T cell receptor beta chain sequence with its context. Sequencing targeted TCR beta in T cells from blood (CD8+ and CD4+). FACS enriched CD8+ TEMRA cells, while bulk CD8+ and CD4+ were negatively isolated. These data originate in a study of CD8 T cells in Susac syndrome. Germline CDR1 DFQATT, CDR2 SNEGSKA (reference sequence). CDR3 size: 13 residues. V trimming: 6 bases; J trimming: 5 bases; junction bases outside the gene matches: 6. Random hexamers primed reverse transcription of about 0.45 to 1 ug RNA. Multiplex PCR with immunoSEQ amplified the TCR beta CDR3 across 54 Vbeta and 13 Jbeta. From the immunoSEQ multiplex PCR reads, TCRdb called clonotypes with MiXCR, one entry per CDR3 protein. The data contain about 210,000 distinct CDR3 sequences, about 95% of them seen just once; the ten biggest clones take up 0.095%.

Sequencing used CD4+ T cells from PBMCs. This clonotype was sampled from a human donor with multiple sclerosis. This chain links TRBV20-1 with TRBJ2-2; 7 nucleotides align to TRBD2. In DNA form, the CDR3 reads TGCAGTGCCATGGGACTACCTACCGGGGAGCTGTTTTTT. This codes for CSAMGLPTGELFF.